This TCR beta chain was recorded in a study of CD8+ T cells in alopecia areata (dated by TCRdb to 2016 to 2019). Notes on the research overall: Treated patients were enrolled in an open-label pilot trial of oral tofacitinib, 5 to 10 mg twice daily, for moderate-to-severe alopecia areata. Tofacitinib was administered for 6 to 18 months, and 6 months of follow-up off drug were then conducted to assess delayed response and recurrence. Disease severity in treated patients was measured with the SALT score, which quantifies the percentage of affected scalp surface area. In both human patients and the C3H/HeJ mouse model, the study applied high-throughput TCRbeta sequencing to look at T cell clonal expansion in alopecia areata. In humans, TCRbeta sequencing was performed on scalp tissue and on sorted CD4+ and CD8+ peripheral blood T cells from healthy controls and from patients with patchy or totalis/universalis alopecia areata. Biopsies were taken from tofacitinib-treated patients at baseline and again at 4 and 24 weeks into treatment, and several of those patients also had a later scalp biopsy. Scalp clonality was compared across normal scalp (n=4), patchy alopecia areata scalp (n=8), and alopecia totalis/universalis scalp (n=8). The RNA source kit depended on sample type: the PAXgene miRNA kit for fixed scalp, the miRNeasy kit for PBMCs, and the RNeasy kit for mouse skin. TCRbeta CDR3 regions were amplified by immunoSEQ multiplex PCR using 35 Vbeta forward and 13 Jbeta reverse primers.

Inclusive of the bounding cysteine and phenylalanine, the CDR3 is 11 residues long. Only the CDR3 part of the read is kept: 33 bases, read in frame from the first base. Trimming costs V 3 bases and J 3 bases, and their ends lie 1 base apart. Reading the germline V gene (reference sequence) gives CDR1 SEHNR and CDR2 FQNEAQ. The label giving this sample's time point can be read as: roughly 24 weeks on oral tofacitinib. Sample treatment or condition, as interpreted from the label and publication: oral pan-JAK inhibitor, 5-10 mg twice daily. Peripheral blood and lesional scalp punch biopsies were obtained from patients with alopecia areata. PBMCs were isolated by density centrifugation and stained for CD3, CD4 and CD8, and CD4+ and CD8+ T cells were sorted on a FACSAria. Libraries were made using the immunoSEQ multiplex PCR assay. RNA was extracted from all samples and reverse transcribed into cDNA, which served as template for TCR sequencing. SuperScript III was used for first-strand cDNA synthesis, primed with a 2:1 mix of oligo-dT and random hexamers. A synthetic immune receptor repertoire was used to assess amplification bias, and residual bias was removed computationally. From the authors' description of their analysis: Raw reads were preprocessed to remove errors, and CDR3 was defined by IMGT conventions from the conserved cysteine to phenylalanine. Clonality was computed as 1 minus the Shannon entropy, with the entropy normalized by log2 of the number of productive unique TCRs. Whether scalp clones were CD4 or CD8 was inferred by matching scalp TCRbeta sequences against CD4 and CD8 repertoires sorted from blood. TCRdb limited this immuneACCESS table to in-frame rearrangements with V and J called. A share of clones is missing; checked studies link under half to unresolved V genes, and the rest is unexplained. V and J calls and clone size come straight from that table; D and trimming were deduced from the DNA. This sample holds roughly 170,000 clones; around three fifths were observed only once. The ten most abundant clones make up roughly 13% of the sample.

Paper-wide results and their limitations: Higher clonality and more expanded CD8+ clones were observed in lesional scalp than in normal scalp, particularly in alopecia totalis/universalis, a finding suggestive of antigenic drive. Scalp clonality and the number of expanded CD8+ clones among the top 100 scalp clones were significantly decreased by tofacitinib. Scalp TCR repertoire analysis is complicated because resident alphabeta T cells in normal human skin are also sequenced, whereas mouse skin is dominated by gammadelta T cells. During tofacitinib treatment, many expanded lesional clones remained in scalp and blood, and this persistence may partly explain relapse after treatment is stopped. Shared TCR sequences between patients were less evident than in mice, which may be partly attributable to HLA diversity in the patient population. Because the treated cohort was small and had only one nonresponder, larger studies are needed to examine links between baseline CD8+ expansion and response.

Points on this clone: The specificity of this receptor is unknown. One base away there is no much larger clone; base qualities are not given. The identical CDR3 is also encoded by other nucleotide sequences in the sample.

The V and J segments used are TRBV7-9 and TRBJ2-3, with the D gene not clear enough to name. The sample here was CD8+ T cells sorted from blood, taken at week 24, from a patient treated with tofacitinib. The receptor was isolated from a human donor with alopecia areata. CDR3 reads: CASSLTDTQYF. The sequenced DNA is TGTGCCAGCAGCTTGACAGATACGCAGTATTTT.